A selection of T cell receptor beta chains follows, all from one sample in a study of blood T cell repertoires in COVID-19. Sequenced by immunoSEQ multiplex PCR; TCRdb stores in-frame clones only, minus some. The sample has roughly 250,000 clones; approximately 90% are singletons. Sequenced input: peripheral blood. The receptors here all came from a man aged 55-75 years who had recovered from COVID-19. CDR3s include the opening cysteine and the closing phenylalanine or tryptophan. The D gene is left open where the match is weak. Clone size appears in some rows only: once, few, many, or a class for an expanded clone.

size: NA
V: TRBV29-1
D: TRBD2
J: TRBJ2-2
DNA: TGCAGCGTTCTTGGGCTAGCGGGGGCCCTGAACACCGGGGAGCTGTTTTTT
CDR3: CSVLGLAGALNTGELFF

size: NA
V: TRBV19
D: TRBD2
J: TRBJ2-3
DNA: TGTGCCAGTAGTCCCTCGACTAGCGGGGGACCAGATACGCAGTATTTT
CDR3: CASSPSTSGGPDTQYF

size: NA
V: TRBV18
D: TRBD2
J: TRBJ2-3
DNA: TGTGCCAGCTCACCACCGAGACTAGCCCCCGCAGATACGCAGTATTTT
CDR3: CASSPPRLAPADTQYF

size: NA
V: TRBV9
D: NA
J: TRBJ1-2
DNA: TGTGCCAGCAGCGTAGGGGCTAAGGCCGGGAGTTATGGCTACACCTTC
CDR3: CASSVGAKAGSYGYTF

size: NA
V: TRBV28
D: NA
J: TRBJ1-5
DNA: TGTGCCAGCAGTTTTACAGGGCACAATCAGCCCCAGCATTTT
CDR3: CASSFTGHNQPQHF

size: NA
V: TRBV5-1
D: NA
J: TRBJ2-2
DNA: TGCGCCAGCAGCTTTCGAGGGCGTCAAGACACCGGGGAGCTGTTTTTT
CDR3: CASSFRGRQDTGELFF

size: once
V: TRBV19
D: TRBD1
J: TRBJ2-7
DNA: TGTGCCAGTAGTATCCGAGGGGGCCAGACTTCCTCCTACGAGCAGTACTTC
CDR3: CASSIRGGQTSSYEQYF

size: NA
V: TRBV19
D: NA
J: TRBJ1-2
DNA: TGTGCCAGTAGTCCGGAGGGTCGCCGCTATGGCTACACCTTC
CDR3: CASSPEGRRYGYTF

size: few
V: TRBV19
D: TRBD1
J: TRBJ1-6
DNA: TGTGCCACCTCGCGGGACAGAACAGATTCACCCCTCCACTTT
CDR3: CATSRDRTDSPLHF

size: NA
V: TRBV7-2
D: TRBD2
J: TRBJ2-3
DNA: TGTGCCAGCAGCTTAGGCGGGGGAACCACAGATACGCAGTATTTT
CDR3: CASSLGGGTTDTQYF

size: NA
V: TRBV6-5
D: NA
J: TRBJ2-1
DNA: TGTGCCAGCCATCGGGGGGCTCCTTACAATGAGCAGTTCTTC
CDR3: CASHRGAPYNEQFF

size: once
V: TRBV12-3/TRBV12-4
D: NA
J: TRBJ2-5
DNA: TGTGCCAGCAGCCCTGCGCTTCAAGAGACCCAGTACTTC
CDR3: CASSPALQETQYF

size: NA
V: TRBV6-2/TRBV6-3
D: TRBD2
J: TRBJ2-1
DNA: TGTGCCAGCAGTTACTCGAAGGGCGGGGGGGATTCCTACAATGAGCAGTTCTTC
CDR3: CASSYSKGGGDSYNEQFF

size: NA
V: TRBV7-9
D: TRBD1
J: TRBJ1-6
DNA: TGTGCCAGCAGCGTCCGACAGGGAAGTAATTCACCCCTCCACTTT
CDR3: CASSVRQGSNSPLHF

size: NA
V: TRBV12-5
D: NA
J: TRBJ2-3
DNA: TGTGCTAGTGGGTGGCCTTTGGCAGATACGCAGTATTTT
CDR3: CASGWPLADTQYF

size: NA
V: TRBV19
D: TRBD1
J: TRBJ1-2
DNA: TGTGCCAGTAGTATTCTCATTTCCCCAACAGGGGATGGCTACACCTTC
CDR3: CASSILISPTGDGYTF

size: NA
V: TRBV5-1
D: TRBD2
J: TRBJ2-1
DNA: TGCGCCAGCAGCTTACTAGCGGGGCAGGGGCGTGAGCAGTTCTTC
CDR3: CASSLLAGQGREQFF

size: NA
V: TRBV18
D: NA
J: TRBJ2-3
DNA: TGTGCCAGCTCCCCAAAATCCCCAGGGATCACAGATACGCAGTATTTT
CDR3: CASSPKSPGITDTQYF

size: NA
V: TRBV5-8
D: NA
J: TRBJ1-3
DNA: TGTGCCAGCCTCCGTTTACGGTTGGCTGGAAACACCATATATTTT
CDR3: CASLRLRLAGNTIYF

size: NA
V: TRBV24-1
D: TRBD2
J: TRBJ2-3
DNA: TGTGCCACCAGTGCACCATCCTCCGGGACTAGCGGGGGAGGGCATACGCAGTATTTT
CDR3: CATSAPSSGTSGGGHTQYF

size: NA
V: TRBV11-2
D: TRBD2
J: TRBJ2-1
DNA: TGTGCCAGCAGCTTCACTAGCGGGGGGGTTTATGAGCAGTTCTTC
CDR3: CASSFTSGGVYEQFF

size: few
V: TRBV7-9
D: TRBD1
J: TRBJ2-7
DNA: TGTGCCAGCAGCTTACACGGGACAGGCACCTCCTACGAGCAGTACTTC
CDR3: CASSLHGTGTSYEQYF

size: NA
V: TRBV24-1
D: TRBD2
J: TRBJ2-1
DNA: TGTGCCACCAGTGAGGCGGGGGGGCGGAATGAGCAGTTCTTC
CDR3: CATSEAGGRNEQFF

size: NA
V: TRBV3-1/TRBV3-2
D: TRBD2
J: TRBJ2-1
DNA: TGTGCCAGCAGCCCCAAGCGGGGCAACTCCTACAATGAGCAGTTCTTC
CDR3: CASSPKRGNSYNEQFF

size: NA
V: TRBV2
D: NA
J: TRBJ1-1
DNA: TGTGCCAGCAGTTTTTACGAGGCGAAAGCTTTCTTT
CDR3: CASSFYEAKAFF

size: NA
V: TRBV5-4
D: TRBD2
J: TRBJ2-1
DNA: TGTGCCAGCAGCTTGGGACTAGCGGGGGGCCAGGGTAATGAGCAGTTCTTC
CDR3: CASSLGLAGGQGNEQFF

size: NA
V: TRBV2
D: TRBD1
J: TRBJ2-7
DNA: TGTGCCAGCTCGGACAGGGGGCTCTACGAGCAGTACTTC
CDR3: CASSDRGLYEQYF

size: NA
V: TRBV7-9
D: TRBD2
J: TRBJ2-1
DNA: TGTGCCAGCAGCTTAGTACGAGCGGGGCCTAACAATGAGCAGTTCTTC
CDR3: CASSLVRAGPNNEQFF

size: NA
V: TRBV6-5
D: NA
J: TRBJ2-2
DNA: TGTGCCAGCAAAGCGGTCGTAACCGGGGAGCTGTTTTTT
CDR3: CASKAVVTGELFF

size: NA
V: TRBV24-1
D: TRBD1
J: TRBJ1-1
DNA: TGTGCCACCAGTGAGATCGGACAGGACACTGAAGCTTTCTTT
CDR3: CATSEIGQDTEAFF

size: NA
V: TRBV29-1
D: TRBD1
J: TRBJ2-3
DNA: TGCAGCGTTGAAAGGACAGGGGGTTTGGATACGCAGTATTTT
CDR3: CSVERTGGLDTQYF

size: NA
V: TRBV6-5
D: NA
J: TRBJ2-7
DNA: TGTGCCAGCAGTTACAACCGGGATAAGACCTACGAGCAGTACTTC
CDR3: CASSYNRDKTYEQYF

size: NA
V: TRBV3-1/TRBV3-2
D: NA
J: TRBJ1-4
DNA: TGTGCCAGCAGCCGCGACCCCCTTCCTAAACTAGAAAAACTGTTTTTT
CDR3: CASSRDPLPKLEKLFF

size: NA
V: TRBV6-2/TRBV6-3
D: NA
J: TRBJ1-4
DNA: TGTGCCAGCAGTAGCAGGGATTCGACTAATGAAAAACTGTTTTTT
CDR3: CASSSRDSTNEKLFF

size: NA
V: TRBV5-1
D: TRBD2
J: TRBJ2-3
DNA: TGCGCCAGCAGCTCCTTAGCGGGGGGGCTGGGAGATACGCAGTATTTT
CDR3: CASSSLAGGLGDTQYF

size: NA
V: TRBV6-5
D: TRBD1
J: TRBJ1-2
DNA: TGTGCCAGCAGCCGACAGGGTAACTATGGCTACACCTTC
CDR3: CASSRQGNYGYTF

size: NA
V: TRBV9
D: TRBD1
J: TRBJ2-3
DNA: TGTGCCAGCAGCGAGACCCCGGGACAGTCCACAGATACGCAGTATTTT
CDR3: CASSETPGQSTDTQYF

size: once
V: TRBV6-5
D: TRBD2
J: TRBJ2-3
DNA: TGTGCCAGCAGTAGAGGACTAGTGGCAGATACGCAGTATTTT
CDR3: CASSRGLVADTQYF

size: NA
V: TRBV5-6
D: NA
J: TRBJ2-2
DNA: TGTGCCAGCAGCTTCCGGGGGGCTGGAACCGGGGAGCTGTTTTTT
CDR3: CASSFRGAGTGELFF

size: NA
V: TRBV30
D: NA
J: TRBJ1-6
DNA: TGTGCCTGGAGTCCGGGTAGTAATTCACCCCTCCACTTT
CDR3: CAWSPGSNSPLHF

size: NA
V: TRBV5-6
D: NA
J: TRBJ1-5
DNA: TGTGCCAGCAGCTCCGTGGGCCGGGGGAATCAGCCCCAGCATTTT
CDR3: CASSSVGRGNQPQHF

size: NA
V: TRBV11-2
D: NA
J: TRBJ1-1
DNA: TGTGCCAGCGGATACAGGGACGCTGAAGCTTTCTTT
CDR3: CASGYRDAEAFF

size: few
V: TRBV19
D: NA
J: TRBJ2-3
DNA: TGTGCCAGTAGTATTCGGTGGAGCACAGATACGCAGTATTTT
CDR3: CASSIRWSTDTQYF

size: NA
V: TRBV24-1
D: NA
J: TRBJ1-2
DNA: TGTGCCACCAGTGATTTCTCGGGACTTGGTGGCTACACCTTC
CDR3: CATSDFSGLGGYTF

size: NA
V: TRBV5-1
D: NA
J: TRBJ2-2
DNA: TGCGCCAGCAGCACCGGAGGTTTGAACACCGGGGAGCTGTTTTTT
CDR3: CASSTGGLNTGELFF

size: few
V: TRBV30
D: NA
J: TRBJ1-1
DNA: TGTGCCTGGAAGACAGAGAACACTGAAGCTTTCTTT
CDR3: CAWKTENTEAFF

size: few
V: TRBV18
D: TRBD1
J: TRBJ2-2
DNA: TGTGCCAGCTCACCTCAGGGGGCGCGGGCAACCGGGGAGCTGTTTTTT
CDR3: CASSPQGARATGELFF

size: NA
V: TRBV6-1
D: TRBD1
J: TRBJ1-3
DNA: TGTGCCAGCAGTGGTGCAGGACAGGGGAAGGGAAACACCATATATTTT
CDR3: CASSGAGQGKGNTIYF